This TCR beta chain was sequenced during a study of blood T cells in healthy people across ages. This clonotype was observed a few times. Then a second PCR, running roughly 6 to 12 cycles, was carried out with a sample-barcoded 5' primer and a J-beta primer mix. Tags on each cDNA molecule came from a template-switch adaptor with 12 random nucleotides. MiXCR, applied by TCRdb to the 5' RACE reads, yields one record per CDR3 protein. The table lists some 760,000 distinct CDR3 sequences, more than 20% of them singletons. The CDR3 sequence is 16 residues long. V gave up 4 bases and J gave up 1 base, with 18 bases separating them. CDR1 is SGHRS and CDR2 is YFSETQ in the germline V gene. These data also formed part of another study, on T cells of mothers and their children. As reported in that work: Donors were three healthy Caucasian mothers and their six children. Each mother gave over 9.5 million TCR beta CDR3 reads; each child, about 3 million.

The clonotype was recovered from a boy aged 5-17 years in good health. Sequenced material: blood. V usage is TRBV5-1 and J usage is TRBJ2-7; D perhaps matches TRBD2 (6 bases). The CDR3 protein is CASSPGLGGFSYEQYF. In DNA form, the CDR3 reads TGCGCCAGCAGCCCCGGCTTGGGGGGATTTTCCTACGAGCAGTACTTC.